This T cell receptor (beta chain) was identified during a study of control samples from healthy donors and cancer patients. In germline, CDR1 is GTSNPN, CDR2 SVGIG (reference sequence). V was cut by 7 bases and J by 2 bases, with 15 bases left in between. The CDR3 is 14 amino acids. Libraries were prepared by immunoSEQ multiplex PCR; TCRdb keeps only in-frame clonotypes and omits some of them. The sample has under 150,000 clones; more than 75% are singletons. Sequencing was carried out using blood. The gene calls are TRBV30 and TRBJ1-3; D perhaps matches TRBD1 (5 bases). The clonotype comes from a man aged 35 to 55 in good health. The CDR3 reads CAFHRTGAGNTIYF. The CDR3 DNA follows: TGTGCCTTCCACCGTACAGGAGCTGGAAACACCATATATTTT.